This TCR beta chain is from a study of CD8 T cells in ankylosing spondylitis. The CDR3 is made up of 16 amino acids. V lost 5 bases and J lost 0, with 16 bases in between. The germline CDR1 and CDR2 sequences are MNHEY and SVGEGT. As the method for making TCR beta libraries, quantitative 5'-RACE with molecular barcodes was used. TCRdb independently ran MiXCR on the 5' RACE reads; one entry per CDR3 protein. The table shows about 190,000 distinct CDR3 sequences, with 13% occurring only once. The source of this sequence is a female donor with ankylosing spondylitis or in good health (not recorded which). The chain recombines TRBV6-2 or TRBV6-3 with TRBJ1-1; D unclear. The specimen sequenced was blood, either unsorted or a sorted T cell fraction (not recorded which). The DNA of the CDR3 is TGTGCCAGCAGTCCCCGGGTCGGCGGAATGAACACTGAAGCTTTCTTT. It encodes CASSPRVGGMNTEAFF.